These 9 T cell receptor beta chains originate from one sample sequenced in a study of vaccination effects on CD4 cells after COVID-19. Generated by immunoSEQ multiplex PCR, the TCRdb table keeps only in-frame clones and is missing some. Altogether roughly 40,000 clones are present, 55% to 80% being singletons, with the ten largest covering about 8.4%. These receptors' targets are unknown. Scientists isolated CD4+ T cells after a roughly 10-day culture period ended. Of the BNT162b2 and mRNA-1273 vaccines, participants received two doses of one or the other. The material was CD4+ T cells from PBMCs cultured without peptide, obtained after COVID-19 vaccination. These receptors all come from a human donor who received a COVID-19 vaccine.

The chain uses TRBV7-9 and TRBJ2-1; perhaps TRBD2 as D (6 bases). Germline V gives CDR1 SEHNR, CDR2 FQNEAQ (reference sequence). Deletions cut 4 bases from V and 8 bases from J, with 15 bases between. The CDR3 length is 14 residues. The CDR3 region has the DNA TGTGCCAGCAGCTCCCGCTGGCGGGATGATGAGCAGTTCTTC. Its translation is CASSSRWRDDEQFF.

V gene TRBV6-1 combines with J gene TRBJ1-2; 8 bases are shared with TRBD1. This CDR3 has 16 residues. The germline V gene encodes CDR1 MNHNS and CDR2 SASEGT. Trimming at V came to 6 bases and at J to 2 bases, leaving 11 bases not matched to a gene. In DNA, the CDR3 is TGTGCCAGCAGCGAAAGGGCAGGGGGCGCCAACTATGGCTACACCTTC. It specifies CASSERAGGANYGYTF.

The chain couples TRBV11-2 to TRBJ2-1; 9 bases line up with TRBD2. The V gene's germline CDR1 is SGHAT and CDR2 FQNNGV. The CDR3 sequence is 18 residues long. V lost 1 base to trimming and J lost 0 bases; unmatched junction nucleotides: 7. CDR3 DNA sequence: TGTGCCAGCAGCTTAGTAGGTAGCGGGAGATTCTCCTACAATGAGCAGTTCTTC. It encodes CASSLVGSGRFSYNEQFF.

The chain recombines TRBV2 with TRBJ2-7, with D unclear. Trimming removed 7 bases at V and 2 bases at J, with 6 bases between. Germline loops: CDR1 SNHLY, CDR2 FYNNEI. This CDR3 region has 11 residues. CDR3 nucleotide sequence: TGTGCCAGCACCTCGACCTACGAGCAGTACTTC. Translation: CASTSTYEQYF.

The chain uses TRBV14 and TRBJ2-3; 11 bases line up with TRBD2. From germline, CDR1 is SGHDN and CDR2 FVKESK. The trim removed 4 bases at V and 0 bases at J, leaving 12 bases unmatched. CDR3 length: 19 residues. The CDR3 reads CASSRYTGTSGSSTDTQYF. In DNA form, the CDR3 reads TGTGCCAGCAGCCGGTACACCGGGACTAGCGGTTCGAGCACAGATACGCAGTATTTT.

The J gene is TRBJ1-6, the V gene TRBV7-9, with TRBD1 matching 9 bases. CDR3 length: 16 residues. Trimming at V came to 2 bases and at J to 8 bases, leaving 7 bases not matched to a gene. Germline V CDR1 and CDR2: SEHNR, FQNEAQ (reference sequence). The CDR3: CASSLSGTGWDSPLHF. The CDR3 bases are TGTGCCAGCAGCTTATCCGGGACAGGGTGGGATTCACCCCTCCACTTT.

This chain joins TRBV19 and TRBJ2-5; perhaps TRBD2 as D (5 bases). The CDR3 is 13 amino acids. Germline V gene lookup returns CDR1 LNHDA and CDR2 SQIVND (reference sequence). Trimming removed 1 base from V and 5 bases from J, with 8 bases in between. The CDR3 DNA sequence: TGTGCCAGTAGTATAGGCACTAGGGAGACCCAGTACTTC. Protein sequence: CASSIGTRETQYF.

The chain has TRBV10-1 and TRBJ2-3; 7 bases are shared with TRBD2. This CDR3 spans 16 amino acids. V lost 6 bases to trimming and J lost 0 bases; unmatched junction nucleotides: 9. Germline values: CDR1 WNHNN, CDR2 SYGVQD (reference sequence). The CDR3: CASSPRGSGSTDTQYF. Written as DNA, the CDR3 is TGCGCCAGCAGCCCCCGGGGTAGCGGGAGCACAGATACGCAGTATTTT.

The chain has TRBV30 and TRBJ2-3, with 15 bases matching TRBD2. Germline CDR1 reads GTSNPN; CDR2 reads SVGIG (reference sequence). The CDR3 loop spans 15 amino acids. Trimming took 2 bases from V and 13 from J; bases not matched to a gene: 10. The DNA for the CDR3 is TGTGCCTGGAGTCAAAAGGGACTAGCGGGGGGACGGGAGTATTTT. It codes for CAWSQKGLAGGREYF.